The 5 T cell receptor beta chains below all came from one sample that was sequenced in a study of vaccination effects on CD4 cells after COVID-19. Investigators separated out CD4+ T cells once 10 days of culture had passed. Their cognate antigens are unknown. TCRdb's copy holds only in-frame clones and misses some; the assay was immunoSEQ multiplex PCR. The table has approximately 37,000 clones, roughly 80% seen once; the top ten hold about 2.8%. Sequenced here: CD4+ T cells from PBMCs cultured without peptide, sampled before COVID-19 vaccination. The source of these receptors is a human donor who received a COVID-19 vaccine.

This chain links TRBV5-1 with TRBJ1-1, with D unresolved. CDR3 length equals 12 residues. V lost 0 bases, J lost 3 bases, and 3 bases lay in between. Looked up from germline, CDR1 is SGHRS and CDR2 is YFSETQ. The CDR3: CASSLADTEAFF. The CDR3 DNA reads TGCGCCAGCAGCTTGGCGGACACTGAAGCTTTCTTT.

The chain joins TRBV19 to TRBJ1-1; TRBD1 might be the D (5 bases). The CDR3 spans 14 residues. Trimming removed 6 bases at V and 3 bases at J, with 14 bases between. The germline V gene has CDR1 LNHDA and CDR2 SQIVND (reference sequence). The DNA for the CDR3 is TGTGCCAGTAGCCCCAGGGATAGGGACACTGAAGCTTTCTTT. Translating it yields CASSPRDRDTEAFF.

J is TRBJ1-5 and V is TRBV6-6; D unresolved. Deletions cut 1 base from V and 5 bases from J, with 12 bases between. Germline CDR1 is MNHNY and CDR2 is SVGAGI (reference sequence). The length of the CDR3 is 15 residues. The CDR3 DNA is TGTGCCAGCAGTTACTTTTATGAGCCCGATCAGCCCCAGCATTTT. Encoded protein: CASSYFYEPDQPQHF.

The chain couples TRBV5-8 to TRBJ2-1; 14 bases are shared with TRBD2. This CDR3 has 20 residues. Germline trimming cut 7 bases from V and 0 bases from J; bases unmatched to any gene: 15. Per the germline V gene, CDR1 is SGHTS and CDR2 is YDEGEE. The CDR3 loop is CASPTPPGLAGASSYNEQFF. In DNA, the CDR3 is TGTGCCAGCCCGACGCCGCCGGGACTAGCGGGGGCCAGCTCCTACAATGAGCAGTTCTTC.

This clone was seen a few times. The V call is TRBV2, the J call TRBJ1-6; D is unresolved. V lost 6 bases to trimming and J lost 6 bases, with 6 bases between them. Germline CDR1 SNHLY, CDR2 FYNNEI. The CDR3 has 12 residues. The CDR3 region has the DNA TGTGCCAGCAGGCAGCCTAATTCACCCCTCCACTTT. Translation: CASRQPNSPLHF.